The 7 T cell receptor beta chains in this list originate from one sample, sequenced in a study of human T cells and chemical hapten exposure. Each CDR3 protein gets one entry after TCRdb re-called the RACE reads with MiXCR. Among about 170,000 distinct CDR3 sequences listed, 25% to 35% were seen once. The time point is: patch test 3, about 24 weeks after DPC sensitization. Specified treatment: therapeutic diphenylcyclopropenone sensitization with weekly scalp DPC. Sequencing used whole blood, obtained in connection with sensitization to the hapten diphenylcyclopropenone (DPC). These receptors originate from a woman younger than 35 with alopecia areata. Some clones in this sample may be carry-over from other donors' samples.

The V call is TRBV9, the J call TRBJ1-4; D gene ambiguous. Germline CDR1 SGDLS, CDR2 YYNGEE. The CDR3 consists of 15 residues. V shed 1 base and J shed 5 bases, with 12 bases lying between them. CDR3 in amino acids: CASSVREGKNEKLFF. Here the CDR3 DNA reads TGTGCCAGCAGCGTACGAGAAGGCAAAAATGAAAAACTGTTTTTT.

The chain couples TRBV27 to TRBJ1-2, with 9 bases that match TRBD1. Germline CDR1 MNHEY, CDR2 SMNVEV (reference sequence). Trimming removed 5 bases from V and 7 bases from J; junction bases left unmatched: 5. This CDR3 spans 13 amino acids. The CDR3 is CASSLQGASGYTF. As DNA, the CDR3 is TGTGCCAGCAGTCTACAGGGGGCCTCTGGCTACACCTTC.

V gene TRBV29-1 combines with J gene TRBJ1-6, with TRBD1 identical over 9 bases. V lost 4 bases to trimming and J lost 7 bases; unmatched junction nucleotides: 2. The germline CDR1 and CDR2 sequences are SQVTM and ANQGSEA. The length of the CDR3 is 13 residues. The CDR3 coding sequence is TGCAGCGTTGGGGACAGGGTCAATTCACCCCTCCACTTT. It is translated as CSVGDRVNSPLHF.

This clonotype was counted only a few times. V usage is TRBV7-3 and J usage is TRBJ2-2; D perhaps matches TRBD2 (6 bases). Per the germline V gene, CDR1 is SGHTA and CDR2 is FQGTGA. This CDR3 comprises 14 residues. Trimming removed 5 bases at V and 4 bases at J, with 11 bases between. CDR3 nucleotide sequence: TGTGCCAGCAGCAACGGGGACTTCACCGGGGAGCTGTTTTTT. Amino acid sequence: CASSNGDFTGELFF.

This clonotype was counted a few times. The chain is built from TRBV29-1 and TRBJ2-1; D not resolved. This CDR3 is 15 amino acids long. CDR1 is SQVTM, CDR2 ANQGSEA, per germline. Deletions cut 3 bases from V and 0 bases from J, with 12 bases between. The CDR3 region has the DNA TGCAGCGTTGACATCAAAACCAGCTCCTACAATGAGCAGTTCTTC. This gives the protein CSVDIKTSSYNEQFF.

Ten or more counts support this clonotype. The J gene is TRBJ2-7, the V gene TRBV29-1; tentatively, D is TRBD1 (5 bases). This CDR3 spans 13 amino acids. Trimming took off 4 bases at V and 6 bases at J, with 16 bases between the two ends. Germline assignment: CDR1 SQVTM and CDR2 ANQGSEA. The CDR3: CSVVVRAQGEQYF. The CDR3 DNA is TGCAGCGTTGTGGTCAGGGCTCAGGGCGAGCAGTACTTC.

The chain uses TRBV4-2 and TRBJ2-1, with TRBD2 matching 10 bases. CDR3 size: 18 residues. The germline V gene encodes CDR1 LGHNA and CDR2 YNFKEQ. With 0 bases clipped from V and 8 bases from J, the junction kept 13 bases outside the gene matches. For the CDR3, the DNA is TGTGCCAGCAGCCAAGATAGGGGTCTAGCGGGAGAGGGCGATGAGCAGTTCTTC. Translated, it gives CASSQDRGLAGEGDEQFF.